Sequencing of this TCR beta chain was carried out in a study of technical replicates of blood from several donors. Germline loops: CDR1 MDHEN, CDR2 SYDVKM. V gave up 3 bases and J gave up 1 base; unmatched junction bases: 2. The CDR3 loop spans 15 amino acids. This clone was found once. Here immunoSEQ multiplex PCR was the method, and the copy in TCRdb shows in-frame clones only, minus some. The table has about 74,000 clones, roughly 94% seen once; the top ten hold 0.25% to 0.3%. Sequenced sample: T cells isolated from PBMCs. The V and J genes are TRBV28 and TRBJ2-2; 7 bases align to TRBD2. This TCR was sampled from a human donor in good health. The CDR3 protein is CASSFRTRNTGELFF. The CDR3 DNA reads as TGTGCCAGCAGTTTTCGGACTAGGAACACCGGGGAGCTGTTTTTT. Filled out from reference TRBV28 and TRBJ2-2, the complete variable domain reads DVKVTQSSRYLVKRTGEKVFLECVQDMDHENMFWYRQDPGLGLRLIYFSYDVKMKEKGDIPEGYSVSREKKERFSLILESASTNQTSMYLCASSFRTRNTGELFFGEGSRLTVL.